Reported below is one T cell receptor beta chain. Antigen unknown. The germline gives CDR1 SGHNT, CDR2 YYREEE (reference sequence). V lost 6 bases, J lost 5 bases, and 14 bases lay in between. The CDR3 is 13 residues long. This specimen comes from a study of graft-versus-host responses after intestinal transplantation. Here immunoSEQ multiplex PCR was the method, and the copy in TCRdb shows in-frame clones only, minus some. The data contain some 85,000 clones, around 86% of them singletons. Overall study results and limits: Within the allografts of patients who had graft-donor T cell macrochimerism, graft-versus-host to host-versus-graft clonal ratios were high.

This chain connects TRBV5-4 to TRBJ2-5, with a weak D call TRBD2 (7 bases). This receptor was obtained from a human donor who was the organ donor for an intestinal transplant. The starting material was unstimulated CD8+ T cells sorted from spleen or lymph node cells, obtained before transplant. The CDR3: CASTWGGSETQYF. The CDR3 DNA reads TGTGCCAGCACCTGGGGGGGCTCGGAGACCCAGTACTTC.